The clone carrying this T cell receptor beta chain has at least ten counts. The source of the sample is a study of prognosis after radiotherapy for stage I lung cancer. With 10 bases removed from V and 3 bases from J, the gap between germline ends came to 16 bases. Germline V gene data show CDR1 as MNHNS and CDR2 as SASEGT. This CDR3 region has 14 residues. Amplification of the TCR beta CDR3 (from genomic DNA) was done by two-round multiplex PCR. Specific primers for each TRBV and TRBJ gene were what first-round PCR used. One entry per CDR3 protein, called by TCRdb with MiXCR from the multiplex PCR reads. The table has about 18,000 distinct CDR3 sequences, about 15% seen once.

V gene TRBV6-1 combines with J gene TRBJ1-3; D uncertain. The sample consisted of PBMCs, taken before or after stereotactic body radiation therapy (not recorded which). The sequence derives from a donor over 45 with non-small cell lung cancer. As DNA, the CDR3 is TGTGCCACCGTAGACAAGGGTGGTGGAAACACCATATATTTT. Translated: CATVDKGGGNTIYF.